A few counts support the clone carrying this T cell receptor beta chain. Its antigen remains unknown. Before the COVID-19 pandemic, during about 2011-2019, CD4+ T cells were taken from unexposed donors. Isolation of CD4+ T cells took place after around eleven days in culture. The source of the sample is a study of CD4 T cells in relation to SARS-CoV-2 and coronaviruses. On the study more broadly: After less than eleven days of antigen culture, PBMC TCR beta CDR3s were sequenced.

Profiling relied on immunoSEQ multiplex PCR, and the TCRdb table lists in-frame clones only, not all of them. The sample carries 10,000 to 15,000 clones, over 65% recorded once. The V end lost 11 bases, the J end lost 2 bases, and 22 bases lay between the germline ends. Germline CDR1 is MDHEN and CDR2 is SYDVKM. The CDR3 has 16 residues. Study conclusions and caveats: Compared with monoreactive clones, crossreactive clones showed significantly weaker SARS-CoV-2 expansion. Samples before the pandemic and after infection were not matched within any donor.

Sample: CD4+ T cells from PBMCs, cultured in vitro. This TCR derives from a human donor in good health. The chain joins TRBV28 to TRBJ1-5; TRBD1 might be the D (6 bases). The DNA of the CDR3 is TGTGCCGCCCTCGCGGGACGGGCAGGGGGCAATCAGCCCCAGCATTTT. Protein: CAALAGRAGGNQPQHF.